A selection of T cell receptor beta chains follows, all from one sample in a study of CD8 T cells in Susac syndrome. TCRdb reprocessed the immunoSEQ multiplex PCR reads via MiXCR and lists one record per CDR3 protein. This sample yields 350,000 to 550,000 distinct CDR3 sequences, of which approximately 85% are seen a single time; about 0.1% belongs to the top ten. Sequenced input: CD8+ T cells from PBMCs. The receptors shown here come from a human donor with multiple sclerosis. Each CDR3 is given with its conserved first and last residue. The D gene is left open where the match is weak. Only part of the rows carry a size: once, few, many, or a class if the clone is expanded.

d_gene	v_gene	abundance	j_gene	CDR3aa	CDR3nt
-	TRBV6-6	-	TRBJ1-5	CASSYVRESNQPQHF	TGTGCCAGCAGTTACGTCAGGGAAAGCAATCAGCCCCAGCATTTT
-	TRBV19	-	TRBJ2-5	CASSADRDYQETQYF	TGTGCCAGTAGCGCCGACAGGGACTACCAAGAGACCCAGTACTTC
TRBD2	TRBV5-6	-	TRBJ2-3	CASSHPWTSGRVASTDTQYF	TGTGCCAGCAGCCATCCCTGGACTAGCGGGAGGGTAGCTAGCACAGATACGCAGTATTTT
TRBD1	TRBV19	-	TRBJ2-7	CASSILTGANYEQYF	TGTGCCAGTAGTATTCTGACAGGGGCTAACTACGAGCAGTACTTC
TRBD1	TRBV27	-	TRBJ2-3	CASSYLPGTGSTDTQYF	TGTGCCAGCAGTTACCTCCCAGGGACAGGGAGCACAGATACGCAGTATTTT
-	TRBV11-3	-	TRBJ2-4	CASSPAFRYKNIQYF	TGTGCCAGCAGCCCGGCGTTTAGATACAAAAACATTCAGTACTTC
-	TRBV30	-	TRBJ2-7	CAWSVQRPTIHYEQYF	TGTGCCTGGAGTGTACAAAGGCCAACCATACACTACGAGCAGTACTTC
-	TRBV3-1	-	TRBJ2-2	CASSQDQTGELFF	TGTGCCAGCAGCCAAGATCAAACCGGGGAGCTGTTTTTT
TRBD2	TRBV12-3/TRBV12-4	few	TRBJ2-1	CASSPRGGNEQFF	TGTGCCAGCAGTCCCCGGGGGGGGAATGAGCAGTTCTTC
-	TRBV4-1	-	TRBJ2-2	CASSQGAGSPGELFF	TGCGCCAGCAGCCAAGGGGCTGGGAGTCCCGGGGAGCTGTTTTTT
TRBD1	TRBV30	-	TRBJ2-6	CAWSVTGEESSGANVLTF	TGTGCCTGGAGTGTGACAGGGGAAGAGTCCTCTGGGGCCAACGTCCTGACTTTC
-	TRBV6-2/TRBV6-3	once	TRBJ2-3	CASSSTEGHTQYF	TGTGCCAGCAGTTCCACGGAGGGACATACGCAGTATTTT
TRBD1	TRBV5-6	-	TRBJ1-1	CASSSDRGLSEAFF	TGTGCCAGCAGCTCGGACAGGGGGCTTAGTGAAGCTTTCTTT
-	TRBV7-8	-	TRBJ1-1	CASSSLQGADTEAFF	TGTGCCAGCAGCTCCTTACAGGGCGCTGACACTGAAGCTTTCTTT
TRBD2	TRBV7-9	-	TRBJ2-1	CASSPTQGASGNNEQFF	TGTGCCAGCAGTCCCACCCAAGGGGCTAGCGGGAACAATGAGCAGTTCTTC
-	TRBV25-1	-	TRBJ2-4	CASSRGGNIQYF	TGTGCCAGCAGCCGGGGCGGGAACATTCAGTACTTC
-	TRBV30	-	TRBJ2-2	CAWRLRGNDTGELFF	TGTGCCTGGAGATTAAGGGGGAATGACACCGGGGAGCTGTTTTTT
-	TRBV4-1	-	TRBJ2-7	CASSQDRDCPVCEQYF	TGCGCCAGCAGCCAAGACCGGGACTGTCCTGTGTGTGAGCAGTACTTC
-	TRBV29-1	-	TRBJ1-1	CSVEDSRAFF	TGCAGCGTTGAAGACAGTCGAGCTTTCTTT
TRBD1	TRBV6-2/TRBV6-3	-	TRBJ1-1	CASSYRPGQGGTGTEAFF	TGTGCCAGCAGTTACCGTCCGGGACAGGGGGGGACTGGTACTGAAGCTTTCTTT
-	TRBV18	-	TRBJ1-5	CASSPGGYPPAQPQHF	TGTGCCAGCTCACCGGGCGGTTATCCGCCAGCTCAGCCCCAGCATTTT
-	TRBV5-4	few	TRBJ2-1	CASSFHDEQFF	TGTGCCAGCAGCTTCCATGATGAGCAGTTCTTC
-	TRBV2	-	TRBJ2-1	CASSGILGRNEQFF	TGTGCCAGCAGTGGTATTTTGGGGCGGAATGAGCAGTTCTTC
-	TRBV10-3	-	TRBJ2-7	CAISEPGGLLGYEQYF	TGTGCCATCAGTGAGCCAGGAGGGTTGCTGGGGTACGAGCAGTACTTC
TRBD1	TRBV27	once	TRBJ2-2	CASSSRQGDLTGELFF	TGTGCCAGCAGTTCTCGACAGGGGGATTTAACCGGGGAGCTGTTTTTT
-	TRBV11-2	few	TRBJ2-7	CASSLDPSPGQRTYEQYF	TGTGCCAGCAGCTTAGATCCCTCCCCGGGACAACGTACCTACGAGCAGTACTTC
-	TRBV12-3/TRBV12-4	-	TRBJ2-7	CASGSGTHYEQYF	TGTGCCAGCGGGTCGGGAACCCACTACGAGCAGTACTTC
-	TRBV14	few	TRBJ2-1	CASSQDGSGTGLARNEQFF	TGTGCCAGCAGCCAAGATGGAAGCGGCACAGGGTTAGCTAGGAATGAGCAGTTCTTC
TRBD2	TRBV6-6	-	TRBJ2-7	CASSYGGELEQYF	TGTGCCAGCAGTTATGGGGGGGAACTCGAGCAGTACTTC
-	TRBV10-2	-	TRBJ1-1	CASSTERETFF	TGCGCCAGCAGCACGGAGAGGGAAACTTTCTTT
-	TRBV3-1	-	TRBJ2-2	CASSFQPLPDDTGELFF	TGTGCCAGCAGCTTTCAGCCACTGCCAGATGACACCGGGGAGCTGTTTTTT
-	TRBV19	-	TRBJ2-1	CASSIDGSPYNEQFF	TGTGCCAGTAGTATTGATGGGTCGCCCTACAATGAGCAGTTCTTC
-	TRBV27	-	TRBJ1-2	CASSSTGITNYGYTF	TGTGCCAGCAGTAGTACAGGGATCACTAACTATGGCTACACCTTC
-	TRBV7-6	few	TRBJ2-4	CASSLGSGAKNIQYF	TGTGCCAGCAGCTTAGGTTCGGGGGCCAAAAACATTCAGTACTTC
TRBD2	TRBV7-6	-	TRBJ2-3	CASSQYAVAGGPGDTQYF	TGTGCCAGCAGCCAATACGCGGTAGCGGGAGGGCCAGGGGATACGCAGTATTTT
-	TRBV29-1	-	TRBJ2-5	CSVDYTAQETQYF	TGCAGCGTTGATTATACAGCTCAAGAGACCCAGTACTTC
-	TRBV5-1	-	TRBJ2-7	CASSLGSDTSFYEQYF	TGCGCCAGCAGCTTGGGATCTGACACTAGTTTCTACGAGCAGTACTTC
TRBD1	TRBV12-3/TRBV12-4	-	TRBJ1-1	CASSPDREFPEAFF	TGTGCCAGCAGCCCGGACAGGGAATTCCCTGAAGCTTTCTTT
-	TRBV20-1	once	TRBJ2-7	CSARYADEQYF	TGCAGTGCCCGATACGCCGACGAGCAGTACTTC
-	TRBV29-1	-	TRBJ2-7	CSVESVGNEQYF	TGCAGCGTTGAATCCGTAGGGAACGAGCAGTACTTC
TRBD1	TRBV19	-	TRBJ2-1	CASSTSMGQVNEQFF	TGTGCCAGTAGTACCTCCATGGGACAGGTCAATGAGCAGTTCTTC
TRBD1	TRBV4-1	-	TRBJ1-1	CASSPETGQNTEAFF	TGCGCCAGCAGCCCGGAGACAGGGCAGAACACTGAAGCTTTCTTT
-	TRBV5-1	-	TRBJ1-1	CASSLCSGCSTEAFF	TGCGCCAGCAGCTTGTGTTCCGGGTGTTCCACTGAAGCTTTCTTT
-	TRBV18	-	TRBJ2-2	CASSPPYRVTGELFF	TGTGCCAGCTCACCACCATACAGGGTCACCGGGGAGCTGTTTTTT
-	TRBV27	few	TRBJ2-7	CASWGPYEQYF	TGTGCCTCATGGGGACCCTACGAGCAGTACTTC